This T cell receptor (beta chain) appears in the sequencing data of a study of shared clonotypes between healthy human individuals. Study information: Three CD4 naive, three CD4 memory, two CD8 naive and one CD8 memory plate were used per donor.

The CDR3 runs to 12 residues. CDR1 and CDR2 from the germline V gene are SGHTA and FQGNSA. V shed 5 bases and J shed 2 bases, with 6 bases lying between them. General study points: The sharing of approximately 5.1% of naive CD4 clonotypes was seen across a few donors.

For this clone: Its antigen is not known.

It was across several immunoSEQ plates that each subset's genomic DNA was evenly split. TCRdb's table, derived via immunoSEQ multiplex PCR, lists solely in-frame clones and lacks some. The repertoire consists of millions of clones, with more than 80% occurring once and the leading ten covering roughly 0.15%. Specimen: naive CD4+ T cells sorted from blood. Indicated subset: CD45RA+ positively selected. The chain employs TRBV7-2 and TRBJ2-5; no definite D call. This sequence was found in a man younger than 30 in good health. The chain's CDR3 is CASSMRQETQYF. The CDR3 coding sequence is TGTGCCAGCAGCATGAGGCAAGAGACCCAGTACTTC.